This entry lists 10 T cell receptor beta chains sequenced from one sample in a study of blood T cells in healthy people across ages (dated by TCRdb to about 2015). Library prep was done by 5' RACE. Sequencing used an Illumina HiSeq 2500. A second PCR of about 6 to 11 cycles was run with a J-beta primer mix and a sample-barcoded 5' primer. Starting from the raw public reads, TCRdb applied fastp trimming at Q25, assembled clones with MiXCR and retained in-frame beta chains. Duplicate CDR3 protein sequences are folded into a single record with the most common DNA and genes. In this sample the table shows 500,000 to 600,000 distinct CDR3 sequences, roughly 29% of which occur a single time. 18% of the sample is held by the ten biggest clonotypes. The specimen sequenced was blood. The receptors come from a woman aged 70 to 79 in good health.

The sample holds a few counts of this clonotype. V usage is TRBV3-1 and J usage is TRBJ2-1; maybe TRBD2 (6 bases). TRBJ2-5 matches the DNA end more closely, so the J call is doubtful. Germline assignment: CDR1 LGHDT and CDR2 YNNKEL (reference sequence). This CDR3 contains 14 residues. CDR3 sequence (DNA): TGTGCCAGCAGCCAACGCGGGATTGAGGAGACCCAGTACTTC. As protein: CASSQRGIEETQYF.

This clonotype was counted only a few times. This sequence joins TRBV4-2 and TRBJ1-1; D uncertain. Per the germline V gene, CDR1 is LGHNA and CDR2 is YNFKEQ. V gave up 0 bases and J gave up 8 bases, with 7 bases separating them. The CDR3 spans 12 residues. CDR3 amino acids: CASSQDRSEAFF. CDR3 bases: TGTGCCAGCAGCCAAGATCGGTCAGAAGCTTTCTTT.

V is TRBV7-9 and J is TRBJ2-3, with D possibly TRBD2 on 6 matching bases. V was pared by 4 bases and J by 2 bases, with 22 bases between. This CDR3 spans 18 amino acids. Germline CDR1 SEHNR, CDR2 FQNEAQ (reference sequence). CDR3 coding DNA: TGTGCCAGCAGCTCCCCTCTGAGAACCGGGACTTCCACAGATACGCAGTATTTT. Its translation: CASSSPLRTGTSTDTQYF.

In DNA, the CDR3 is TGTGCCAGCAGCCAAAGCGGGGGGGAGTACTTC. Protein sequence: CASSQSGGEYF. The chain couples TRBV3-1 to TRBJ2-5; 10 bases match TRBD2. V lost 2 bases and J lost 12; bases outside the gene matches: 0. CDR3 length: 11 amino acids. Germline CDR1 reads LGHDT; CDR2 reads YNNKEL (reference sequence).

The chain is built from TRBV12-3 or TRBV12-4 and TRBJ2-3, with TRBD2 matching 10 bases. V was clipped by 7 bases and J by 2 bases; unmatched bases: 6. The CDR3 consists of 15 residues. The CDR3 DNA reads TGTGCCAGCAACTTACTAGCGGGGAACACAGATACGCAGTATTTT. This sequence encodes CASNLLAGNTDTQYF.

This clonotype came up many times. V is TRBV11-2 and J is TRBJ2-3, with 8 bases fitting TRBD2. Germline V CDR1 and CDR2: SGHAT, FQNNGV. The junction had 2 bases not matched to a gene; V was cut back by 1 base and J by 2 bases. The CDR3 length is 15 residues. The CDR3 loop is CASSLGAGDTDTQYF. DNA for the CDR3: TGTGCCAGCAGCTTAGGAGCGGGGGACACAGATACGCAGTATTTT. Supplemented by reference TRBV11-2 and TRBJ2-3, the full variable domain reads EAGVAQSPRYKIIEKRQSVAFWCNPISGHATLYWYQQILGQGPKLLIQFQNNGVVDDSQLPKDRFSAERLKGVDSTLKIQPAKLEDSAVYLCASSLGAGDTDTQYFGPGTRLTVL.

This clonotype occurred a few times. V is TRBV2 and J is TRBJ2-2; D possibly corresponds to TRBD2 (7 bases). The V and J ends lost 4 bases and 1 base respectively, with 13 bases between them. CDR3 size: 16 residues. The germline gives CDR1 SNHLY, CDR2 FYNNEI. CDR3 protein: CASSVMGGRNTGELFF. CDR3 sequence (DNA): TGTGCCAGCAGTGTAATGGGGGGGCGGAACACCGGGGAGCTGTTTTTT. Full variable domain (rest looked up from reference TRBV2 and TRBJ2-2): EPEVTQTPSHQVTQMGQEVILRCVPISNHLYFYWYRQILGQKVEFLVSFYNNEISEKSEIFDDQFSVERPDGSNFTLKIRSTKLEDSAMYFCASSVMGGRNTGELFFGEGSRLTVL.

This clonotype has only a few counts. A much larger clone lies one base from this, so it may be a read error. V and J are TRBV7-9 and TRBJ2-3, with D unresolved. Germline values: CDR1 SEHNR, CDR2 FQNEAQ (reference sequence). The CDR3 loop spans 12 amino acids. CDR3 nucleotides: TGTGCCGGCAGCTCCACCACAGATACGCAGTATTTT. This translates into CAGSSTTDTQYF. The full variable domain, in which reference TRBV7-9 and TRBJ2-3 provide the parts outside the CDR3, is DTGVSQNPRHKITKRGQNVTFRCDPISEHNRLYWYRQTLGQGPEFLTYFQNEAQLEKSRLLSDRFSAERPKGSFSTLEIQRTEQGDSAMYLCAGSSTTDTQYFGPGTRLTVL.

This clonotype appeared once. The chain joins TRBV5-1 to TRBJ2-5, with TRBD2 matching over 7 bases. V trimming: 0 bases; J trimming: 4 bases; junction bases outside the gene matches: 9. This CDR3 is built from 16 residues. The germline V gene has CDR1 SGHRS and CDR2 YFSETQ. Written as DNA, the CDR3 is TGCGCCAGCAGCTTGGCGCCCAGCGGGGCCGGAGAGACCCAGTACTTC. Amino acids: CASSLAPSGAGETQYF.

The chain is built from TRBV7-2 and TRBJ1-6; a weak D match, TRBD1 (6 bases). This CDR3 has 16 residues. The germline V gene encodes CDR1 SGHTA and CDR2 FQGNSA. V was pared by 5 bases and J by 9 bases, with 20 bases between. CDR3 sequence reads: CASSVQGMLVSSPLHF. The DNA for the CDR3 is TGTGCCAGCAGCGTCCAGGGGATGCTTGTTAGTTCACCCCTCCACTTT.